This T cell receptor (beta chain) is from a study of blood T cell repertoires in COVID-19. Profiling relied on immunoSEQ multiplex PCR, and the TCRdb table lists in-frame clones only, not all of them. This table has under 100,000 clones, roughly 86% appearing once. CDR3 size: 12 residues. V lost 3 bases, J lost 5 bases, and 4 bases lay in between. CDR1 KGHSH and CDR2 LQKENI come from the germline V gene. The specimen sequenced was peripheral blood. This TCR was recovered from a human donor in a cohort sampled during active COVID-19. This rearrangement joins TRBV18 to TRBJ2-2; D not resolved. The CDR3 DNA is TGTGCCAGCTCACCGAGGACCGGGGAGCTGTTTTTT. As protein: CASSPRTGELFF.